Below are 31 T cell receptor beta chains sequenced from a single sample in a study of control samples from healthy donors and cancer patients. Some clones are missing from TCRdb's copy, which holds only in-frame ones; the method was immunoSEQ multiplex PCR. The sample lists some 110,000 clones, around nine tenths occurring once. The specimen sequenced was blood. These receptors were taken from a woman in her 70s in good health.

The chain carries TRBV5-1 and TRBJ1-2; TRBD1 agrees at 10 bases. This CDR3 has 15 residues. The V and J ends lost 4 bases and 1 base, in that order; junction bases with no gene match: 4. The germline V gene has CDR1 SGHRS and CDR2 YFSETQ. The CDR3 reads CASSLGQGINYGYTF. CDR3 sequence (DNA): TGCGCCAGCAGCCTGGGACAGGGGATTAACTATGGCTACACCTTC.

The V gene is TRBV4-1, the J gene TRBJ1-4; D possibly corresponds to TRBD1 (5 bases). V was shortened by 4 bases and J by 0 bases, with 15 bases between the two germline ends. The CDR3 covers 17 residues. Germline V gives CDR1 MGHRA, CDR2 YSYEKL. CDR3 loop: CASSRPRRGATNEKLFF. In DNA, the CDR3 is TGCGCCAGCAGCCGACCCCGGCGGGGGGCAACTAATGAAAAACTGTTTTTT.

This chain connects TRBV5-6 to TRBJ2-7; D remains ambiguous. This CDR3 spans 16 amino acids. V lost 5 bases, J lost 1 base, and 19 bases lay in between. From germline, CDR1 is SGHDT and CDR2 YYEEEE. CDR3 nucleotide sequence: TGTGCCAGCAGTCCCGGATGGGGTGTAGGGTCCTACGAGCAGTACTTC. Protein product: CASSPGWGVGSYEQYF.

In the case of this clone: Other nucleotide sequences in the sample specify the same CDR3. The rearrangement uses TRBV9 and TRBJ2-7; possible D gene TRBD1, 7 bases. This CDR3 has 13 residues. The germline V and J ends were trimmed by 0 bases and 7 bases, with 11 bases remaining between them. Germline values: CDR1 SGDLS, CDR2 YYNGEE. CDR3 region: CASSVGPGGEQYF. CDR3 DNA sequence: TGTGCCAGCAGCGTAGGTCCAGGGGGGGAGCAGTACTTC.

This clone was counted only a few times. This chain joins TRBV6-4 and TRBJ2-2; a possible D gene is TRBD2 (6 bases). Looked up from germline, CDR1 is MRHNA and CDR2 is SNTAGT. Trimming removed 9 bases at V and 1 base at J, with 12 bases between. The CDR3 is 14 residues long. CDR3 nucleotides: TGTGCCAGTAGCGGACGGGAGAACACCGGGGAGCTGTTTTTT. Its protein product is CASSGRENTGELFF.

The chain links TRBV6-5 to TRBJ1-4; D is undetermined. V was shortened by 5 bases and J by 8 bases, with 15 bases between the two germline ends. From germline, CDR1 is MNHEY and CDR2 SVGAGI. CDR3 size: 14 residues. The CDR3, as DNA: TGTGCCAGCAGTAGGACCCCCGGTCAGGAAAAACTGTTTTTT. Translated, it gives CASSRTPGQEKLFF.

The rearrangement joins TRBV6-6 to TRBJ1-2; TRBD1 is a possible D gene (5 bases). The V end was cut by 0 bases, the J end by 3 bases, with 5 bases between. Germline values: CDR1 MNHNY, CDR2 SVGAGI (reference sequence). CDR3 length: 13 residues. The CDR3 nucleotides read TGTGCCAGCAGTTACTCGGGGGACTATGGCTACACCTTC. It yields the protein CASSYSGDYGYTF.

Points on this clone: This may arise from a read error, as a much more abundant clone is one base away. The sample contains more than one DNA sequence encoding this CDR3. V is TRBV27 and J is TRBJ1-6, with 7 bases aligning to TRBD1. The CDR3 runs 13 residues. Germline assignment: CDR1 MNHEY and CDR2 SMNVEV (reference sequence). CDR3 DNA: TGTGCTAGCAGCAACAGGGGAGATTCACCCCTCCACTTT. Encoded protein: CASSNRGDSPLHF.

In nucleotides, the CDR3 is TGTGCCAGCAGCTTAGGGGGCGCGATCTATGGCTACACCTTC. This gives the protein CASSLGGAIYGYTF. This rearrangement joins TRBV7-9 to TRBJ1-2; TRBD1 is a possible D gene (5 bases). Germline V gene data show CDR1 as SEHNR and CDR2 as FQNEAQ (reference sequence). Trimming took 1 base from V and 4 from J, leaving 10 bases between them. The CDR3 covers 14 residues.

The V call is TRBV3-1 (or the pseudogene TRBV3-2), the J call TRBJ2-7; 9 nucleotides align to TRBD1. With V trimmed by 4 bases and J by 7 bases, 8 bases remained unmatched. The germline gives CDR1 LGHDT, CDR2 YNNKEL (reference sequence). CDR3 size: 14 residues. The CDR3 loop reads CASSLRDRDSEQYF. In DNA, the CDR3 is TGTGCCAGCAGCCTCCGGGACAGGGACTCTGAGCAGTACTTC.

The chain carries TRBV2 and TRBJ2-3; the D gene could be TRBD1 or TRBD2 (6 bases each). Germline V gene data show CDR1 as SNHLY and CDR2 as FYNNEI. The germline V and J ends were trimmed by 5 bases and 6 bases, with 15 bases remaining between them. This CDR3 region has 14 residues. The CDR3 DNA reads TGTGCCAGCAGTCGGGGGCAGGTTTCGGATACGCAGTATTTT. This encodes CASSRGQVSDTQYF.

The chain combines TRBV5-4 with TRBJ2-2; D unclear. This CDR3 has 13 residues. The V and J ends lost 0 bases and 6 bases respectively, with 6 bases between them. Germline V lookup: CDR1 SGHNT, CDR2 YYREEE (reference sequence). CDR3 amino acids: CASSLAAPGELFF. CDR3 in DNA: TGTGCCAGCAGCTTGGCCGCCCCCGGGGAGCTGTTTTTT. The full variable domain, in which reference TRBV5-4 and TRBJ2-2 provide the parts outside the CDR3, is ETGVTQSPTHLIKTRGQQVTLRCSSQSGHNTVSWYQQALGQGPQFIFQYYREEENGRGNFPPRFSGLQFPNYSSELNVNALELDDSALYLCASSLAAPGELFFGEGSRLTVL.

The chain's CDR3 is CASSPGLAGGLTEQFF. For the CDR3, the DNA is TGTGCCAGCAGCCCCGGACTAGCGGGGGGGCTGACTGAGCAGTTCTTC. V usage is TRBV7-7 and J usage is TRBJ2-1, with 15 bases identical to TRBD2. This CDR3 region has 16 residues. Trimming took 5 bases from V and 9 from J; bases not matched to a gene: 8. CDR1 is SSHAT and CDR2 is FNYEAQ in the germline V gene (reference sequence). Using reference TRBV7-7 and TRBJ2-1 for the parts outside the CDR3, the full variable domain is GAGVSQSPRYKVTKRGQDVTLRCDPISSHATLYWYQQALGQGPEFLTYFNYEAQPDKSGLPSDRFSAERPEGSISTLTIQRTEQRDSAMYRCASSPGLAGGLTEQFFGPGTRLTVL.

The V call is TRBV6-1, the J call TRBJ1-6; D uncertain. Germline CDR1 MNHNS, CDR2 SASEGT. Trimming pared 1 base from V and 11 bases from J, leaving 12 bases between. The CDR3 is 14 amino acids. The CDR3: CASSEGRKDAPLHF. CDR3 nucleotide sequence: TGTGCCAGCAGTGAAGGCCGGAAGGATGCACCCCTCCACTTT.

This clone was seen a handful of times. The chain combines TRBV5-1 with TRBJ1-5; no reliable D call. The germline gives CDR1 SGHRS, CDR2 YFSETQ. The CDR3 is made up of 13 amino acids. V was shortened by 0 bases and J by 7 bases, with 8 bases between the two germline ends. The CDR3 coding sequence is TGCGCCAGCAGCTTGGAAGGGAGGCAGCCCCAGCATTTT. It specifies CASSLEGRQPQHF.

The chain uses TRBV19 and TRBJ1-1; 9 nucleotides agree with TRBD1. Germline trimming cut 6 bases from V and 4 bases from J; bases unmatched to any gene: 9. The CDR3 extends over 15 amino acids. Germline CDR1 is LNHDA and CDR2 is SQIVND (reference sequence). For the CDR3, the DNA is TGTGCCAGTAGCATCCGGACAGGGGCCAGCACTGAAGCTTTCTTT. Its translation: CASSIRTGASTEAFF.

Only a few counts were recorded for this clone. The V gene is TRBV6-2 or TRBV6-3, the J gene TRBJ1-6; TRBD1 aligns across 7 bases. V was clipped by 5 bases and J by 10 bases; unmatched bases: 11. The germline V gene encodes CDR1 MNHEY and CDR2 SVGEGT. The length of the CDR3 is 15 residues. The CDR3 protein is CASSDPGQPGSPLHF. Here the CDR3 DNA reads TGTGCCAGCAGTGACCCGGGACAGCCGGGGTCACCCCTCCACTTT.

The chain carries TRBV11-2 and TRBJ2-7; D remains unclear. Germline V gives CDR1 SGHAT, CDR2 FQNNGV. V was shortened by 1 base and J by 0 bases, with 10 bases between the two germline ends. The CDR3 consists of 15 residues. The CDR3 loop is CASSLVGTSSYEQYF. CDR3 in DNA: TGTGCCAGCAGCTTAGTGGGCACGAGCTCCTACGAGCAGTACTTC.

The genes are TRBV5-4 and TRBJ2-5, with 9 bases aligning to TRBD2. CDR1 and CDR2 from the germline V gene are SGHNT and YYREEE (reference sequence). The CDR3 extends over 16 amino acids. Germline trimming cut 0 bases from V and 1 base from J; bases unmatched to any gene: 4. The CDR3: CASSLGAGGSQETQYF. As DNA, the CDR3 is TGTGCCAGCAGCTTGGGAGCGGGGGGCAGCCAAGAGACCCAGTACTTC.

V and J are TRBV6-6 and TRBJ2-1; 9 bases fit TRBD2. V shed 4 bases, J shed 8 bases, and the junction held 12 bases outside the gene matches. The CDR3 has 16 residues. Germline CDR1 MNHNY, CDR2 SVGAGI (reference sequence). CDR3 region: CASSSVSRGGYHEQFF. The CDR3 DNA reads TGTGCCAGCAGTTCCGTCTCGCGGGGGGGCTATCATGAGCAGTTCTTC.

The chain is built from TRBV20-1 and TRBJ1-5, with D possibly being TRBD1 (5 bases). The germline V gene has CDR1 DFQATT and CDR2 SNEGSKA (reference sequence). The CDR3 covers 14 residues. Trimming stripped 3 bases from V and 2 bases from J, with 11 bases between. CDR3 protein: CSASGRGRNQPQHF. Here the CDR3 DNA reads TGCAGTGCTAGTGGTAGGGGCCGCAATCAGCCCCAGCATTTT.

The chain uses TRBV11-3 and TRBJ2-1; D may match TRBD1 or TRBD2 (6 bases each). Germline CDR1 reads SGHNT; CDR2 reads YENEEA. Between the trimmed V and J ends, which lost 3 bases and 0 bases, there was a span of 9 bases. There are 15 residues in the CDR3. This CDR3 reads CASSLRGASYNEQFF. CDR3 sequence (DNA): TGTGCCAGCAGCTTGAGGGGGGCCTCCTACAATGAGCAGTTCTTC.

V and J are TRBV7-2 and TRBJ2-1; D unresolved. The V gene lost 1 base and the J gene lost 9 bases, with 13 bases spanning the gap. This CDR3 region has 14 residues. Germline V lookup: CDR1 SGHTA, CDR2 FQGNSA. The CDR3 reads CASSLEVSISEQFF. The CDR3 nucleotides read TGTGCCAGCAGCTTAGAGGTCAGCATAAGTGAGCAGTTCTTC.

This clone was counted a single time. V is TRBV5-1 and J is TRBJ1-5; 8 bases align to TRBD1. The CDR3 spans 17 residues. Unmatched junction bases numbered 12, after V lost 2 bases and J lost 5 bases. Germline CDR1 reads SGHRS; CDR2 reads YFSETQ. The CDR3 is CASSLGVVQGVDQPQHF. The CDR3 DNA reads TGCGCCAGCAGCTTAGGGGTTGTACAGGGGGTTGATCAGCCCCAGCATTTT. Variable domain in full (rest from reference TRBV5-1 and TRBJ1-5): KAGVTQTPRYLIKTRGQQVTLSCSPISGHRSVSWYQQTPGQGLQFLFEYFSETQRNKGNFPGRFSGRQFSNSRSEMNVSTLELGDSALYLCASSLGVVQGVDQPQHFGDGTRLSIL.

The chain is built from TRBV27 and TRBJ1-2; D perhaps matches TRBD1 (6 bases). This CDR3 comprises 13 residues. V was clipped by 10 bases and J by 4 bases, with 16 bases between them. The germline V gene encodes CDR1 MNHEY and CDR2 SMNVEV (reference sequence). The CDR3 is CATRLGAGYGYTF. For the CDR3, the DNA is TGTGCCACCAGGTTGGGGGCGGGCTATGGCTACACCTTC.

This chain joins TRBV24-1 and TRBJ2-1, with 10 bases fitting TRBD1. The junction had 5 bases not matched to a gene; V was cut back by 5 bases and J by 5 bases. The V gene's germline CDR1 is KGHDR and CDR2 SFDVKD. The CDR3 is made up of 15 amino acids. The CDR3 nucleotides read TGTGCCACCAGTGCGGCCGGGACAGGGGACAATGAGCAGTTCTTC. Translating it yields CATSAAGTGDNEQFF.

The chain combines TRBV4-3 with TRBJ1-5; 8 bases fit TRBD1. The CDR3 has 15 residues. Germline CDR1 reads LGHNA; CDR2 reads YSLEER. Trimming removed 1 base from V and 4 bases from J; junction bases left unmatched: 3. In DNA, the CDR3 is TGCGCCAGCAGCCAAGGTACAGGGGGAAATCAGCCCCAGCATTTT. Protein sequence: CASSQGTGGNQPQHF.

This chain uses TRBV5-6 with TRBJ2-3; a weak D match, TRBD1 (5 bases). V was clipped by 2 bases and J by 4 bases, with 11 bases between them. CDR3 size: 14 residues. Germline CDR1 reads SGHDT; CDR2 reads YYEEEE. This CDR3 is CASSFQGVADTQYF. The DNA of the CDR3 is TGTGCCAGCAGCTTTCAAGGGGTAGCAGATACGCAGTATTTT. Combining the CDR3 with reference TRBV5-6 and TRBJ2-3 gives the whole variable domain DAGVTQSPTHLIKTRGQQVTLRCSPKSGHDTVSWYQQALGQGPQFIFQYYEEEERQRGNFPDRFSGHQFPNYSSELNVNALLLGDSALYLCASSFQGVADTQYFGPGTRLTVL.

The rearrangement joins TRBV29-1 to TRBJ2-1; weak D call: TRBD2 (5 bases). V was shortened by 3 bases and J by 5 bases, with 11 bases between the two germline ends. This CDR3 contains 13 residues. Germline V gene lookup returns CDR1 SQVTM and CDR2 ANQGSEA. Here the CDR3 reads CSVERDWDNEQFF. CDR3 sequence (DNA): TGCAGCGTTGAGAGGGATTGGGACAATGAGCAGTTCTTC.

The table lists this clone with a few counts. This sample includes further DNA sequences coding for the same CDR3. The rearrangement links TRBV20-1 to TRBJ1-2; perhaps TRBD1 as D (6 bases). Germline CDR1 and CDR2: DFQATT and SNEGSKA (reference sequence). The CDR3 consists of 11 residues. The germline V and J ends were trimmed by 3 bases and 8 bases, with 10 bases remaining between them. The DNA for the CDR3 is TGCAGTGCTAGTAGGGGGGAGGGCTACACCTTC. Translation: CSASRGEGYTF.

The chain has TRBV2 and TRBJ1-4, with D possibly being TRBD1 (6 bases). This CDR3 has 16 residues. Germline CDR1 reads SNHLY; CDR2 reads FYNNEI. Trimming stripped 4 bases from V and 1 base from J, with 13 bases between. The CDR3 region has the DNA TGTGCCAGCAGTGTTCGGGGGGGCGGAACTAATGAAAAACTGTTTTTT. Its translation: CASSVRGGGTNEKLFF.